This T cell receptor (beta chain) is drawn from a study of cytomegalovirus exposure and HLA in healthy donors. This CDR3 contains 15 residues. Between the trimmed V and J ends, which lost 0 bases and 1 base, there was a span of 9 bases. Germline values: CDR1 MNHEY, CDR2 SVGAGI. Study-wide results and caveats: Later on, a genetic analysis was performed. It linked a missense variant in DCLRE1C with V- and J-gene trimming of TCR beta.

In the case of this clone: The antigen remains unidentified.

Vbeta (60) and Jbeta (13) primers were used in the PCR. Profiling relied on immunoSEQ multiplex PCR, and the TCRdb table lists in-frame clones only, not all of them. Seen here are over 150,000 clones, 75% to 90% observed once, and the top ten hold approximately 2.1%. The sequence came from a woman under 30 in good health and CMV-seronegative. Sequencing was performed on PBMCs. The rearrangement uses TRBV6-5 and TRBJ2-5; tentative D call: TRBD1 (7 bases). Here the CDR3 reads CASSYSEGAQETQYF. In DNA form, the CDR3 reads TGTGCCAGCAGTTACTCGGAGGGGGCCCAAGAGACCCAGTACTTC.